This TCR beta chain was identified in a study of T cell repertoires in cytomegalovirus infection. Whole-study context: Both a matching HLA type and CMV infection were indicated by public TCR beta signatures.

Whole-study results and caveats: There were HLA-C-restricted CMV-specific TCR beta clonotypes dominating the ex vivo response.

TCRdb re-called the reads through MiXCR, storing one row per CDR3 protein. The sample consists of about 770,000 distinct CDR3 sequences, about 29% of them appearing once. This clonotype was picked up a small number of times. Its antigen is still unknown. Germline V lookup: CDR1 SEHNR, CDR2 FQNEAQ (reference sequence). The CDR3 is 15 amino acids. V gave up 3 bases and J gave up 2 bases, with 13 bases separating them. This specimen consisted of cultured CD8+ T cells from PBMCs, obtained from culture after CMV antigen stimulation. The TCR was taken from a human donor in good health (CMV status not recorded). Some clones in this sample may be carry-over from other donors' samples. The chain has TRBV7-9 and TRBJ2-5; weak D call: TRBD2 (7 bases). CDR3 in amino acids: CASSFLGGPQETQYF. The CDR3 DNA reads as TGTGCCAGCAGCTTTCTCGGGGGGCCACAAGAGACCCAGTACTTC.